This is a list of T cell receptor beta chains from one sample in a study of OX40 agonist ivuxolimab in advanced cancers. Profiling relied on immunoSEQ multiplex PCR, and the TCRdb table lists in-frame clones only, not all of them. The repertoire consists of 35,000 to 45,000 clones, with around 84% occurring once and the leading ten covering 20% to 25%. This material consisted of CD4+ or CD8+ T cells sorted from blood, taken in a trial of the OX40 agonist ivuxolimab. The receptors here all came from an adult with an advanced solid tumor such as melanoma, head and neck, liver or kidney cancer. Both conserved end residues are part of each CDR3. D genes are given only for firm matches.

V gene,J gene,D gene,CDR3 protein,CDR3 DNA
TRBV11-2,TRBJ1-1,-,CASSPPGQMNTEAFF,TGTGCCAGCAGCCCTCCTGGACAGATGAACACTGAAGCTTTCTTT
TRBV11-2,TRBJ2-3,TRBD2,CASSSPQAGETDTQYF,TGTGCCAGCAGCTCGCCCCAAGCGGGGGAGACAGATACGCAGTATTTT
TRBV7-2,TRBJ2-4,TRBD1,CASRLGQGVKNIQYF,TGTGCCAGCAGACTCGGACAGGGAGTCAAAAACATTCAGTACTTC
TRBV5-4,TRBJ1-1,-,CASSLDQGAEAFF,TGTGCCAGCAGCTTGGACCAGGGAGCTGAAGCTTTCTTT
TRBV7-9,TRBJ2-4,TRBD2,CASSLFTSGVAKNIQYF,TGTGCCAGCAGCTTATTTACTAGCGGGGTAGCCAAAAACATTCAGTACTTC
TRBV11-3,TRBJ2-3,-,CASSSARGARGDTQYF,TGTGCCAGCAGCTCCGCAAGGGGGGCGCGCGGAGATACGCAGTATTTT
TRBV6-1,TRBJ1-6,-,CASTVGPYNSPLHF,TGTGCCAGCACCGTGGGTCCCTATAATTCACCCCTCCACTTT
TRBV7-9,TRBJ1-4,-,CASGDGNEKLFF,TGTGCCAGCGGGGACGGCAATGAAAAACTGTTTTTT
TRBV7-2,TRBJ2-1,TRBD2,CASSRTSGRLYNEQFF,TGTGCCAGCAGTCGGACTAGCGGGAGACTATACAATGAGCAGTTCTTC
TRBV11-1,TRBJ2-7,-,CASSFPGTNYEQCF,TGTGCCAGCAGCTTCCCCGGGACAAACTACGAGCAGTGCTTC
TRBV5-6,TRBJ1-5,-,CASSLSRGGWQPQHF,TGTGCCAGCAGCTTGAGCAGAGGGGGGTGGCAGCCCCAGCATTTT